The clone carrying this T cell receptor (beta chain) was counted a few times. One end of the junction is discordant with germline, which a read error may explain. The record originates from a study of memory CD8 T cells in hepatitis C reinfection. Study-level information: After reinfection, a couple of primary-infection resolvers became chronically infected. Reinfection meant HCV RNA positivity after two negatives ≥60 days apart. Pre-reinfection sampling occurred 55 to 20 weeks ahead of detected reinfection.

Sequencing used immunoSEQ multiplex PCR; TCRdb keeps in-frame clones, though not all of them. The sample has 40,000 to 60,000 clones, roughly 90% seen once. The time point is: pre-reinfection, 55 to 20 weeks before reinfection detection. The sorted cells went straight to TCR sequencing with no prior in vitro expansion. A couple of donors provided sorted CD3+ CD8+ CD45RO- naive CD8 T cells at all three reinfection time points. This CDR3 is 12 amino acids long. The germline gives CDR1 MGHRA, CDR2 YSYEKL. This chain uses TRBV4-1 with TRBJ1-5; D is unclear. This clonotype originated in a young man with hepatitis C virus infection. Sequencing was carried out using naive CD8+ T cells sorted from blood. The CDR3 region has the DNA TGCGCCAGCAGTCAAGGCGGCCAGCCCCAGCATTTT. The encoded protein is CASSQGGQPQHF.